Listed below are T cell receptor beta chains from one sample, sequenced in a study of cytomegalovirus exposure and HLA in healthy donors. The protocol was immunoSEQ multiplex PCR, while the TCRdb copy is restricted to in-frame clones and leaves out a portion. The data hold 150,000 or so clones, with more than 70% observed a single time. The specimen was PBMCs. The receptors were gathered from a male donor in good health and CMV-seronegative. Each CDR3 is given with its conserved first and last residue. D genes are given only for firm matches. Rows may omit the clone size; those that give it use once, few, many or a size class.

once,.,TRBV19,TRBJ1-1,CASKLETTEAFF,TGTGCCAGTAAGCTTGAAACCACTGAAGCTTTCTTT
.,TRBD1,TRBV6-1,TRBJ1-2,CASSKRRQGNYGYTF,TGTGCCAGCAGCAAAAGACGACAGGGCAACTATGGCTACACCTTC
.,TRBD2,TRBV7-6,TRBJ2-1,CASSLVAGAGGGAEQFF,TGTGCCAGCAGCTTAGTGGCAGGGGCGGGAGGGGGGGCTGAGCAGTTCTTC
.,.,TRBV6-1,TRBJ1-4,CASRRVGGNEKLFF,TGTGCCAGCAGGAGGGTGGGGGGAAATGAAAAACTGTTTTTT
.,TRBD2,TRBV25-1,TRBJ2-7,CASGWTSGNEQYF,TGTGCCAGTGGGTGGACTAGCGGTAACGAGCAGTACTTC
.,TRBD2,TRBV28,TRBJ2-2,CASLGGGWGNTGELFF,TGTGCCAGCCTCGGGGGGGGTTGGGGGAACACCGGGGAGCTGTTTTTT
.,TRBD1,TRBV30,TRBJ2-2,CAWSTPRGQLFF,TGTGCCTGGAGTACCCCCCGGGGACAGTTGTTTTTT
.,.,TRBV11-2,TRBJ2-2,CASSPGTNTGELFF,TGTGCCAGCAGCCCCGGGACGAACACCGGGGAGCTGTTTTTT
.,TRBD1,TRBV2,TRBJ1-1,CASSGTGAGTEAFF,TGTGCCAGCAGTGGGACAGGGGCTGGGACTGAAGCTTTCTTT
.,.,TRBV23-1,TRBJ1-1,CATSAGGTEAFF,TGCGCCACCTCAGCCGGGGGCACTGAAGCTTTCTTT
.,TRBD2,TRBV18,TRBJ2-7,CASSPILPGLAGDSYEQYF,TGTGCCAGCTCACCAATACTTCCGGGACTAGCGGGAGACTCCTACGAGCAGTACTTC